Sequencing of this TCR beta chain was carried out in a study of blood T cells in healthy people across ages. It was with a sample-barcoded 5' primer and a J-beta primer mix that a second PCR of roughly 7 to 12 cycles was run. Using its own MiXCR run on the 5' RACE reads, TCRdb lists one record per CDR3 protein. The sample records about 830,000 distinct CDR3 sequences, approximately 59% being singletons. The CDR3 length is 16 residues. Germline V gene data show CDR1 as SGHRS and CDR2 as YFSETQ. The J segment lost 0 bases and the V segment lost 3 bases, leaving 6 bases of the junction unmatched. This clonotype was recorded a few times.

The receptor was derived from a man aged 30 to 39 in good health. The chain combines TRBV5-1 with TRBJ2-7; 10 bases agree with TRBD2. The sequenced sample was blood. DNA of the CDR3: TGCGCCAGCAGCTCCGCACTAGCGGGGAGCTCCTACGAGCAGTACTTC. This gives the protein CASSSALAGSSYEQYF.